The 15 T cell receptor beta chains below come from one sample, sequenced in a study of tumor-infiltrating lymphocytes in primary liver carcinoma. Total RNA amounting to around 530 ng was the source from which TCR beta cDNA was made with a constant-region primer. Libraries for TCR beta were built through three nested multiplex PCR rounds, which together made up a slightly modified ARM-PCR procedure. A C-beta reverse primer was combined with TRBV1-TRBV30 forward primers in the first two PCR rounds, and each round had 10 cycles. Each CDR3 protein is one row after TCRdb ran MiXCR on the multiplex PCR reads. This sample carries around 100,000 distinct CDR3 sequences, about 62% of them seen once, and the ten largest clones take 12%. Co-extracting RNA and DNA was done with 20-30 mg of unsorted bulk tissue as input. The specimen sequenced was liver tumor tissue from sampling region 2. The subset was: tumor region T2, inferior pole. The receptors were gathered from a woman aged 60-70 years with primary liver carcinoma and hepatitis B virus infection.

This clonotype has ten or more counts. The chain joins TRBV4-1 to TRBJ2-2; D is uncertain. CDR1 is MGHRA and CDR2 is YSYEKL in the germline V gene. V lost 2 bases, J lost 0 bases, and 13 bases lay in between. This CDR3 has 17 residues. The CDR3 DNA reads TGCGCCAGCAGCCAAAACCAAGTCCCCTCGAACACCGGGGAGCTGTTTTTT. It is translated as CASSQNQVPSNTGELFF.

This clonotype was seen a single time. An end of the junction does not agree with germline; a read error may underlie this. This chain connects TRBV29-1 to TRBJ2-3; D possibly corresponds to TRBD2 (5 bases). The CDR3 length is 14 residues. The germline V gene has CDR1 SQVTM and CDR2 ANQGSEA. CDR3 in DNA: TGCAGCGTTGTGGTGGGAGCTATCACAGATACCCAGTATTTT. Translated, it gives CSVVVGAITDTQYF.

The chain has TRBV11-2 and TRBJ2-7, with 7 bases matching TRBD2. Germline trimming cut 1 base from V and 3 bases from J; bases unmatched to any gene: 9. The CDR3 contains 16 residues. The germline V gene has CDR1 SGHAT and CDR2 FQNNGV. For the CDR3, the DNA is TGTGCCAGCAGCTTAGGGACTAGACCTCGGGGCTACGAGCAGTACTTC. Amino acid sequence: CASSLGTRPRGYEQYF.

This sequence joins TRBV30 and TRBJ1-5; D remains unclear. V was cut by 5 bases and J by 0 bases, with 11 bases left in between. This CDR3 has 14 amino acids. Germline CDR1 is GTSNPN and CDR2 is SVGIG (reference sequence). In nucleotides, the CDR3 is TGTGCCTGGGGTCGAGGATATAGCAATCAGCCCCAGCATTTT. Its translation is CAWGRGYSNQPQHF.

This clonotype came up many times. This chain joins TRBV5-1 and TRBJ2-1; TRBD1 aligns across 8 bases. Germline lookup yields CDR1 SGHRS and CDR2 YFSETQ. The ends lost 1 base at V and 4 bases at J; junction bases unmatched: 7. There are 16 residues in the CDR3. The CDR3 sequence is CASSLSMTGDYNEQFF. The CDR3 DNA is TGCGCCAGCAGCTTGAGTATGACAGGGGATTACAATGAGCAGTTCTTC.

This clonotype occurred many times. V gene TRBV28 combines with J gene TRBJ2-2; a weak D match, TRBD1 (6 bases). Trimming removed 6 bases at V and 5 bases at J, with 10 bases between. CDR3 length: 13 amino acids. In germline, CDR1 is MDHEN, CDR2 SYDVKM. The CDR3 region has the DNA TGTGCCAGCAGAAACAGGGATACCGGGGAGCTGTTTTTT. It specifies CASRNRDTGELFF.

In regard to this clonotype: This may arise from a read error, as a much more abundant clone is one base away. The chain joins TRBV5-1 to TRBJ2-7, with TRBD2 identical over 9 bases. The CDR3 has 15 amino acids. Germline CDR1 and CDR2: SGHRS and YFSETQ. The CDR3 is CTSSLAGTDYYEQYF. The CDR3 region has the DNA TGCACCAGCAGCCTAGCGGGGACAGACTACTACGAGCAGTACTTC.

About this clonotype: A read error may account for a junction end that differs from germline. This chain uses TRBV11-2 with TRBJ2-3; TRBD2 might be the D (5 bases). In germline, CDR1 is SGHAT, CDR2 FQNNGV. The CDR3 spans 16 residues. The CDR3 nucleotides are TGTGCCAGCAGCCCAGAGCTTTCTTCTAGCATAGATACGCAGTATTTT. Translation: CASSPELSSSIDTQYF.

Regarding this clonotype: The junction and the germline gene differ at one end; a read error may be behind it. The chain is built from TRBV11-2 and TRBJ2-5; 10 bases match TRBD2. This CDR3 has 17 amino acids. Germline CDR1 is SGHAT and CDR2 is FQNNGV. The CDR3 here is CARSPPQRLAGGETQYF. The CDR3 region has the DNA TGTGCCCGCAGCCCACCACAAAGGTTAGCGGGAGGAGAGACTCAGTACTTC.

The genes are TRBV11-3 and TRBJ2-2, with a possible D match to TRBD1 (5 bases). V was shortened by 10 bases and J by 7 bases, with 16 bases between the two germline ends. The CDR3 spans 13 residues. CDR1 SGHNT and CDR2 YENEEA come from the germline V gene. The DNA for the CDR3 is TGTGCCAACAGAATCAGGGAATTCGGGGAGCTGTTTTTT. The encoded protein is CANRIREFGELFF.

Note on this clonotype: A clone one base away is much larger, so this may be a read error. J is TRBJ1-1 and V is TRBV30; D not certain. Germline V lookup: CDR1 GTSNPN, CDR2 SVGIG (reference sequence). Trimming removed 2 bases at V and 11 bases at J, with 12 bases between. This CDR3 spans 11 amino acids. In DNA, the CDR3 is TGTGCCTGGAGTATAAACAGAGATGCTTTCTTT. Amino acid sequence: CAWSINRDAFF.

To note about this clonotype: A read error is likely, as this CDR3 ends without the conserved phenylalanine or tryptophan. CDR3 coding DNA: TGTGCCAGGAGCCAGGAGACGGGGGGAGGAAACACCATATATTCT. This translates into CARSQETGGGNTIYS. The chain links TRBV4-2 to TRBJ1-3; tentatively, D is TRBD1 (5 bases). The CDR3 has 15 residues. Germline CDR1 reads LGHNA; CDR2 reads YNFKEQ.

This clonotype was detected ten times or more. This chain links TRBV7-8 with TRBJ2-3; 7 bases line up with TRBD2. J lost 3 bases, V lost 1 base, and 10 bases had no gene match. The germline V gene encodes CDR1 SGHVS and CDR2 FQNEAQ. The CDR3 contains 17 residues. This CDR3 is CASSLEKRAGMTDTQYF. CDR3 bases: TGTGCCAGCAGCTTAGAAAAGAGAGCGGGAATGACAGATACGCAGTATTTT.

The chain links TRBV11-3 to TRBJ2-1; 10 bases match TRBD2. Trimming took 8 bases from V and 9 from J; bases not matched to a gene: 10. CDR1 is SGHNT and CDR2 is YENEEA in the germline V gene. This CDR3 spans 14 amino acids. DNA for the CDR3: TGTGCCAGCTTAGGAACTAGCGGGAAGCTTGAGCAGTTCTTC. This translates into CASLGTSGKLEQFF.

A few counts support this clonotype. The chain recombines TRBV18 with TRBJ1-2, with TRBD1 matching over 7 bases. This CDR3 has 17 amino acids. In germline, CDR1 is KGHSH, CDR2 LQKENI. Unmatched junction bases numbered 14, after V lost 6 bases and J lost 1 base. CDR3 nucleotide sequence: TGTGCCAGCTCTCCCTCCAGTCGACAGGGAGGTAACTATGGCTACACCTTC. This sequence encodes CASSPSSRQGGNYGYTF. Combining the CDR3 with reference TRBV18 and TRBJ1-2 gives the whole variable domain NAGVMQNPRHLVRRRGQEARLRCSPMKGHSHVYWYRQLPEEGLKFMVYLQKENIIDESGMPKERFSAEFPKEGPSILRIQQVVRGDSAAYFCASSPSSRQGGNYGYTFGSGTRLTVV.